These 27 T cell receptor beta chains were all obtained from the same sample, sequenced in a study of blood T cell repertoires in COVID-19. Sequenced by immunoSEQ multiplex PCR; TCRdb stores in-frame clones only, minus some. The data contain 130,000 to 150,000 clones, 75% to 90% of them singletons. The sample consisted of peripheral blood. The source is a woman aged 55 to 70 with active COVID-19.

CDR3 residues: CASSPGLAGGTRGANVLTF. The CDR3 DNA is TGTGCCAGCAGTCCCGGACTAGCGGGAGGGACGCGAGGGGCCAACGTCCTGACTTTC. V and J are TRBV27 and TRBJ2-6; 15 bases line up with TRBD2. The CDR3 length is 19 residues. CDR1 MNHEY and CDR2 SMNVEV come from the germline V gene (reference sequence). V lost 5 bases, J lost 4 bases, and 9 bases stayed unmatched.

This clone was seen only once. The CDR3 DNA follows: TGTGCTACGGGGCTAGCGGGAGGGGGTGAGCAGTTCTTC. It translates to CATGLAGGGEQFF. V is TRBV28 and J is TRBJ2-1; 12 bases match TRBD2. This CDR3 comprises 13 residues. CDR1 and CDR2 (germline): MDHEN, SYDVKM.

The J gene is TRBJ1-5, the V gene TRBV28; D unclear. The V end lost 6 bases, the J end lost 3 bases, and 9 bases lay between the germline ends. This CDR3 is 13 amino acids long. Germline values: CDR1 MDHEN, CDR2 SYDVKM. CDR3: CASRAGVNQPQHF. CDR3 DNA: TGTGCCAGCAGGGCGGGCGTCAATCAGCCCCAGCATTTT.

V and J are TRBV30 and TRBJ2-7; tentatively, D is TRBD1 (6 bases). Germline V gives CDR1 GTSNPN, CDR2 SVGIG (reference sequence). The CDR3 runs to 14 residues. Deletions cut 1 base from V and 2 bases from J, with 12 bases between. The CDR3 region has the DNA TGTGCCTGGAGTGGGGGAACAGGGCCCTACGAGCAGTACTTC. It codes for CAWSGGTGPYEQYF.

The chain employs TRBV18 and TRBJ2-3, with 7 positions matching TRBD1. There are 13 residues in the CDR3. CDR1 KGHSH and CDR2 LQKENI come from the germline V gene. The junction had 2 bases not matched to a gene; V was cut back by 4 bases and J by 4 bases. The CDR3 loop is CASSHRGADTQYF. The CDR3 DNA sequence: TGTGCCAGCTCACACAGGGGTGCAGATACGCAGTATTTT. The whole variable domain, filled in from reference TRBV18 and TRBJ2-3, reads NAGVMQNPRHLVRRRGQEARLRCSPMKGHSHVYWYRQLPEEGLKFMVYLQKENIIDESGMPKERFSAEFPKEGPSILRIQQVVRGDSAAYFCASSHRGADTQYFGPGTRLTVL.

The rearrangement joins TRBV10-2 to TRBJ2-1; a weak D match, TRBD2 (6 bases). CDR1 is WSHSY and CDR2 is SAAADI in the germline V gene. The CDR3 is made up of 16 amino acids. V lost 6 bases to trimming and J lost 8 bases, with 23 bases between them. The CDR3 bases are TGCGCCAGCAGCGACCAAATAGGAGGGTCTGGGGATGAGCAGTTCTTC. Its protein product is CASSDQIGGSGDEQFF.

This clone was found a few times. This sequence joins TRBV7-6 and TRBJ2-5, with a weak D call TRBD2 (6 bases). V dropped 5 bases and J dropped 1 base, with 20 bases sitting between them. Germline V lookup: CDR1 SGHVS, CDR2 FNYEAQ. CDR3 length: 17 residues. The CDR3 sequence is CASSQVISGAAQETQYF. Written as DNA, the CDR3 is TGTGCCAGCAGCCAAGTGATTAGCGGAGCGGCCCAAGAGACCCAGTACTTC.

This chain links TRBV13 with TRBJ2-3; D gene uncertain. Trimming removed 2 bases at V and 3 bases at J, with 9 bases between. The CDR3 has 14 amino acids. Germline V gives CDR1 PRHDT, CDR2 FYEKMQ (reference sequence). This CDR3 reads CASSLPSQTDTQYF. The CDR3 DNA is TGTGCCAGCAGCTTACCTAGTCAGACAGATACGCAGTATTTT.

The chain is built from TRBV11-2 and TRBJ2-1; D gene unclear. V was cut by 4 bases and J by 6 bases, with 10 bases left in between. Germline V gene data show CDR1 as SGHAT and CDR2 as FQNNGV. This CDR3 has 13 amino acids. CDR3 sequence (DNA): TGTGCCAGCAGCTCTACTATGAGCAATGAGCAGTTCTTC. Translation gives CASSSTMSNEQFF.

The V gene is TRBV2, the J gene TRBJ1-5; 9 bases match TRBD1. Germline values: CDR1 SNHLY, CDR2 FYNNEI. The CDR3 contains 14 residues. Trimming cost V 6 bases and J 8 bases; bases outside gene matches: 8. Written as DNA, the CDR3 is TGTGCCAGCAGGTTACAGGGGGCATCGGAGCCCCAGCATTTT. It translates to CASRLQGASEPQHF. The full variable domain, its missing parts supplied by reference TRBV2 and TRBJ1-5, is EPEVTQTPSHQVTQMGQEVILRCVPISNHLYFYWYRQILGQKVEFLVSFYNNEISEKSEIFDDQFSVERPDGSNFTLKIRSTKLEDSAMYFCASRLQGASEPQHFGDGTRLSIL.

This clone occurred once. The V and J genes are TRBV28 and TRBJ2-7; TRBD1 matches 9 bases. After removal of 4 bases from V and 3 bases from J, the junction contained 7 bases not matched to a gene. The CDR3 is 15 amino acids. Germline values: CDR1 MDHEN, CDR2 SYDVKM. The CDR3 nucleotides read TGTGCCAGCAGTTACAGGGGGCTTGGCTTCTACGAGCAGTACTTC. It encodes CASSYRGLGFYEQYF.

The CDR3 here is CASSYAGATTDTQYF. The CDR3 coding sequence is TGTGCCAGCAGTTACGCAGGGGCCACCACAGATACGCAGTATTTT. This chain connects TRBV6-5 to TRBJ2-3, with D maybe TRBD1 (6 bases). Trimming left V 2 bases short and J 2 bases short, with 11 bases between. Germline lookup yields CDR1 MNHEY and CDR2 SVGAGI. The CDR3 contains 15 residues.

CDR3 protein: CASSTGASSGNTIYF. CDR3 nucleotides: TGTGCCAGCAGCACAGGGGCCAGCTCTGGAAACACCATATATTTT. The chain joins TRBV7-9 to TRBJ1-3; TRBD1 matches 7 bases. CDR1 and CDR2 from the germline V gene are SEHNR and FQNEAQ (reference sequence). The CDR3 contains 15 residues. V was pared by 5 bases and J by 0 bases, with 4 bases of the junction left unmatched.

This chain uses TRBV7-9 with TRBJ2-7; unclear D gene. The CDR3 runs 15 residues. V dropped 2 bases and J dropped 4 bases, with 15 bases sitting between them. From germline, CDR1 is SEHNR and CDR2 FQNEAQ (reference sequence). The CDR3 bases are TGTGCCAGCAGCTTATGGCCATCCCTCGGGTACGAGCAGTACTTC. Translated, it gives CASSLWPSLGYEQYF.

This chain joins TRBV6-5 and TRBJ2-2; 8 nucleotides agree with TRBD2. CDR1 and CDR2 from the germline V gene are MNHEY and SVGAGI. J lost 5 bases, V lost 5 bases, and 7 bases had no gene match. The CDR3 covers 15 residues. In DNA, the CDR3 is TGTGCCAGCAGTAGTGCCGGGAGGGGTACCGGGGAGCTGTTTTTT. Translated, it gives CASSSAGRGTGELFF.

The chain joins TRBV7-2 to TRBJ1-2; the D is unclear. This CDR3 spans 16 amino acids. The germline CDR1 and CDR2 sequences are SGHTA and FQGNSA. Trimming took 5 bases from V and 5 from J, leaving 21 bases between them. The CDR3 region is CASSLSDSGIPYGYTF. CDR3 bases: TGTGCCAGCAGCCTGAGTGACTCGGGGATTCCTTATGGCTACACCTTC.

This clone was seen only a few times. The J gene is TRBJ1-6, the V gene TRBV11-3; D not resolved. The CDR3 is 13 amino acids. Deletions cut 4 bases from V and 7 bases from J, with 8 bases between. Per the germline V gene, CDR1 is SGHNT and CDR2 is YENEEA. For the CDR3, the DNA is TGTGCCAGCAGCTCGAGTAGCAATTCACCCCTCCACTTT. Amino acids: CASSSSSNSPLHF.

V usage is TRBV5-1 and J usage is TRBJ2-1; D is unclear. The V end was cut by 3 bases, the J end by 6 bases, with 7 bases between. The CDR3 spans 12 residues. Germline V lookup: CDR1 SGHRS, CDR2 YFSETQ. CDR3 region: CASSWLRNEQFF. The CDR3 DNA is TGCGCCAGCAGCTGGCTCCGCAATGAGCAGTTCTTC.

Here the CDR3 DNA reads TGCAGCGTTGAATCGCGGGGGGCTGGCTACACCTTC. Its protein is CSVESRGAGYTF. V and J are TRBV29-1 and TRBJ1-2, with D tentatively TRBD1 (6 bases). The length of the CDR3 is 12 residues. V lost 2 bases and J lost 7, with 11 bases in between. Germline-derived CDR1 and CDR2 are SQVTM and ANQGSEA.

The genes are TRBV9 and TRBJ2-1, with D perhaps TRBD2 (6 bases). The CDR3 sequence is 15 residues long. V was shortened by 4 bases and J by 7 bases, with 18 bases between the two germline ends. CDR1 is SGDLS, CDR2 YYNGEE, per germline. CDR3 sequence: CASSHSGTPLNEQFF. The CDR3 region has the DNA TGTGCCAGCAGCCATTCCGGGACTCCTCTGAATGAGCAGTTCTTC.

This chain joins TRBV5-1 and TRBJ2-1; the D gene is possibly TRBD1 (5 bases). Germline loops: CDR1 SGHRS, CDR2 YFSETQ. The CDR3 has 16 amino acids. The germline V and J ends were trimmed by 4 bases and 2 bases, with 16 bases remaining between them. The CDR3 here is CASSPGHLGTYNEQFF. For the CDR3, the DNA is TGCGCCAGCAGCCCAGGGCATTTAGGCACCTACAATGAGCAGTTCTTC.

In DNA form, the CDR3 reads TGTGCCACCAGCAGTCCGGGACAGAGAGGGAACACTGAAGCTTTCTTT. This codes for CATSSPGQRGNTEAFF. The J gene is TRBJ1-1, the V gene TRBV15, with 7 bases fitting TRBD1. The CDR3 extends over 16 amino acids. The germline CDR1 and CDR2 sequences are LNHNV and YYDKDF (reference sequence). V lost 3 bases and J lost 1; bases outside the gene matches: 8. The complete variable domain, with remaining parts taken from reference TRBV15 and TRBJ1-1, reads DAMVIQNPRYQVTQFGKPVTLSCSQTLNHNVMYWYQQKSSQAPKLLFHYYDKDFNNEADTPDNFQSRRPNTSFCFLDIRSPGLGDTAMYLCATSSPGQRGNTEAFFGQGTRLTVV.

This clone was observed a few times. The V and J genes are TRBV6-5 and TRBJ2-7; 7 bases align to TRBD2. CDR3 length: 15 amino acids. CDR1 and CDR2 (germline): MNHEY, SVGAGI. V dropped 5 bases and J dropped 3; count of bases not matched to a gene: 10. CDR3 amino acids: CASSLTSEGHYEQYF. In DNA, the CDR3 is TGTGCCAGCAGTCTAACTAGCGAGGGGCACTACGAGCAGTACTTC.

The chain uses TRBV7-6 and TRBJ2-1, with 9 bases aligning to TRBD2. The V segment lost 4 bases and the J segment 2 bases; nucleotides outside the gene matches: 6. Germline V gives CDR1 SGHVS, CDR2 FNYEAQ. This CDR3 has 16 residues. The CDR3 DNA sequence: TGTGCCAGCAGCTGGGGGCGGGAGGGGGCCTACAATGAGCAGTTCTTC. Its translation: CASSWGREGAYNEQFF.

The gene calls are TRBV6-5 and TRBJ2-7; 8 positions match TRBD2. The trim removed 4 bases at V and 7 bases at J, leaving 15 bases unmatched. This CDR3 has 16 residues. From germline, CDR1 is MNHEY and CDR2 SVGAGI. The CDR3 here is CASSFSAAGALREQYF. The DNA for the CDR3 is TGTGCCAGCAGTTTCTCGGCAGCGGGAGCTTTGCGGGAGCAGTACTTC.

The rearrangement joins TRBV18 to TRBJ2-3, with D perhaps matching TRBD1 (6 bases). Trimming pared 4 bases from V and 0 bases from J, leaving 11 bases between. Germline V lookup: CDR1 KGHSH, CDR2 LQKENI. The CDR3 extends over 15 amino acids. This CDR3 is CASSHTGISTDTQYF. CDR3 in DNA: TGTGCCAGCTCACATACAGGGATTAGCACAGATACGCAGTATTTT.

This clone appeared a single time. The chain employs TRBV7-9 and TRBJ1-2, with 7 bases identical to TRBD1. CDR3 length: 15 amino acids. Germline V CDR1 and CDR2: SEHNR, FQNEAQ (reference sequence). The trim removed 3 bases at V and 0 bases at J, leaving 4 bases unmatched. This CDR3 is CASSLGTATNYGYTF. In DNA form, the CDR3 reads TGTGCCAGCAGCTTGGGGACAGCTACTAACTATGGCTACACCTTC.